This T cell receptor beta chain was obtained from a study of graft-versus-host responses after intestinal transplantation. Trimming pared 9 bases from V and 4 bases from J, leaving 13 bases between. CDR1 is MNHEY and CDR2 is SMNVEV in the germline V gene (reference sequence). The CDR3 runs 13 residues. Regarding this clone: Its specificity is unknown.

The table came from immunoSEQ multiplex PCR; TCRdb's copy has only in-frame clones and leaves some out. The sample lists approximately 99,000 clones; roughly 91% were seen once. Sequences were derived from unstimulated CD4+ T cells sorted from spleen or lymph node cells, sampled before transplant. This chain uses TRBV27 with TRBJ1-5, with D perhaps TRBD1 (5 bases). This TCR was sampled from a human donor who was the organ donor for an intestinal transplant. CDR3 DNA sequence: TGTGCCAGTTCAGGACGGGGGAATCAGCCCCAGCATTTT. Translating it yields CASSGRGNQPQHF.